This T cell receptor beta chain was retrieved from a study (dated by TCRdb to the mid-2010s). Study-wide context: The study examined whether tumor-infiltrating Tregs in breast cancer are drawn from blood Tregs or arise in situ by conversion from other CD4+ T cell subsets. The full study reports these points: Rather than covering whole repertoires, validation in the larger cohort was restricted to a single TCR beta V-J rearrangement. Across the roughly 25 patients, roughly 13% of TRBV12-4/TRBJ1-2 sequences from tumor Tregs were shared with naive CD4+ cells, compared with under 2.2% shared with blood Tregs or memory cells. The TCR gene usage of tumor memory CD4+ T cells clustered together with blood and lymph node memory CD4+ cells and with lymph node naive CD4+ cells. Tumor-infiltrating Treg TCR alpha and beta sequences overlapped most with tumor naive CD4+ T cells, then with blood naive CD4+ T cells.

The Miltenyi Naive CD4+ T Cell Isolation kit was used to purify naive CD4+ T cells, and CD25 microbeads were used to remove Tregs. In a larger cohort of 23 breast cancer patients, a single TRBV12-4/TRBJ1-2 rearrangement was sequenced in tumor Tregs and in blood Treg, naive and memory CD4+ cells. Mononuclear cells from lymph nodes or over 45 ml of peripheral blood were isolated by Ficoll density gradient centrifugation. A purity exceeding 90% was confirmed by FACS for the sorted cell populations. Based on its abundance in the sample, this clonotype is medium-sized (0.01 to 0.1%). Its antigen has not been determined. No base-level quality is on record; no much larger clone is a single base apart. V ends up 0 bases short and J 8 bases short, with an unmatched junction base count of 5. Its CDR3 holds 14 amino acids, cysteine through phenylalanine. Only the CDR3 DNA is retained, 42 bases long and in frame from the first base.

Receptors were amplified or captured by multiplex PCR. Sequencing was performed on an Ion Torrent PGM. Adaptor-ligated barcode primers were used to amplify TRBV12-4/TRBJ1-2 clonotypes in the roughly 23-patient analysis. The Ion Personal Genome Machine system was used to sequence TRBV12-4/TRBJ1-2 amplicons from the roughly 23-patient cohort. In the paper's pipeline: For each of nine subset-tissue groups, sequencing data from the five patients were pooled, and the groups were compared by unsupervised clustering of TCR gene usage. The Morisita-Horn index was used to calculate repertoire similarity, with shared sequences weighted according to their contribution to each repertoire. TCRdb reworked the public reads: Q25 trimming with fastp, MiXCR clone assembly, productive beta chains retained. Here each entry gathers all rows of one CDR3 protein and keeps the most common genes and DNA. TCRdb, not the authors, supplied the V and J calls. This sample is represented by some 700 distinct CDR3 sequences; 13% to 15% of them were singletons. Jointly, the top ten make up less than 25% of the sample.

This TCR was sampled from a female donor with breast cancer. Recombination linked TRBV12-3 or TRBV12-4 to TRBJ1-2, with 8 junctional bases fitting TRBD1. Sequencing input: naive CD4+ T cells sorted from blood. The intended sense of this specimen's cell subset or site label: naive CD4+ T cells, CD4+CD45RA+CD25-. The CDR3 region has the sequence CASSLARQGTGYTF. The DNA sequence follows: TGTGCCAGCAGTTTAGCGCGACAGGGGACGGGCTACACCTTC.